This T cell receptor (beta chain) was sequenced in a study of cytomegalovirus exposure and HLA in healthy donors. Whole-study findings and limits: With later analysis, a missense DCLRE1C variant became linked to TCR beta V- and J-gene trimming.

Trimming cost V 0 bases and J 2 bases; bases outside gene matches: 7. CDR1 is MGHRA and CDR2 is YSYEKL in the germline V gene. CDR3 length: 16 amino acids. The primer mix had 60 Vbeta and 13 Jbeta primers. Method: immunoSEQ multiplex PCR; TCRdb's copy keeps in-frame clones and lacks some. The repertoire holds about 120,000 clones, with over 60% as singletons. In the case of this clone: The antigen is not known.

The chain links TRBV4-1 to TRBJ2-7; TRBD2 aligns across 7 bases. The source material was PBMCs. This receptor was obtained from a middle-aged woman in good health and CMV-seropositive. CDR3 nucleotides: TGCGCCAGCAGCCAAGACTGGGACTACCTGACCTACGAGCAGTACTTC. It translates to CASSQDWDYLTYEQYF.